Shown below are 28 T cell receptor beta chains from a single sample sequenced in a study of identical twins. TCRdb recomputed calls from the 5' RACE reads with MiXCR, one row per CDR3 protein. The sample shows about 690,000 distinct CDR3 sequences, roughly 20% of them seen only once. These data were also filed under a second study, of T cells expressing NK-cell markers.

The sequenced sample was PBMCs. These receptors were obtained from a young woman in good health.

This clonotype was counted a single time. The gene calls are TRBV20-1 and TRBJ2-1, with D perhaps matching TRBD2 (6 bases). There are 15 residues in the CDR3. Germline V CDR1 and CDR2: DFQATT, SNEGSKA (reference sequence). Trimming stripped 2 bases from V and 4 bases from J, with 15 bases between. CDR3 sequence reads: CSARLRMRGYNEQFF. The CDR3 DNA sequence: TGCAGTGCTAGATTAAGGATGCGGGGTTACAATGAGCAGTTCTTC.

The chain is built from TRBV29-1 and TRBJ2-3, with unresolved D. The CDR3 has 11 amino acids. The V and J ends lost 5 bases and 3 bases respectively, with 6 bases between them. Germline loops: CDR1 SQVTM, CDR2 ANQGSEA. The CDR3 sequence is CSVQQTDTQYF. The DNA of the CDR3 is TGCAGCGTTCAACAGACAGATACGCAGTATTTT.

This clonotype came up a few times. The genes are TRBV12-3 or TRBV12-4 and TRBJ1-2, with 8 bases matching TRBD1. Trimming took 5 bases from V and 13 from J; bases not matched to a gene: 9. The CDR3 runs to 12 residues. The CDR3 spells CASSQGQGSRTF. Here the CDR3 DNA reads TGTGCCAGCAGTCAAGGACAGGGTTCGCGCACCTTC.

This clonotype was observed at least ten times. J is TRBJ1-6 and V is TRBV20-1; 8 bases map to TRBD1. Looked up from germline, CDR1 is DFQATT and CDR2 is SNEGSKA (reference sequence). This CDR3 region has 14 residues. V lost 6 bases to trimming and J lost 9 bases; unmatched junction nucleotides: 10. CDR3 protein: CSARMQGTGSPLHF. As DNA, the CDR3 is TGCAGTGCAAGGATGCAGGGGACAGGTTCACCCCTCCACTTT.

The CDR3 DNA reads as TGCGCCAGCAGCCAAGTTAACGGACAGGGCCGGGACTATGGCTACACCTTC. Translating gives CASSQVNGQGRDYGYTF. The chain combines TRBV4-3 with TRBJ1-2, with 8 nucleotides matching TRBD1. Germline V gene data show CDR1 as LGHNA and CDR2 as YSLEER. The CDR3 sequence is 17 residues long. The ends lost 1 base at V and 3 bases at J; junction bases unmatched: 10.

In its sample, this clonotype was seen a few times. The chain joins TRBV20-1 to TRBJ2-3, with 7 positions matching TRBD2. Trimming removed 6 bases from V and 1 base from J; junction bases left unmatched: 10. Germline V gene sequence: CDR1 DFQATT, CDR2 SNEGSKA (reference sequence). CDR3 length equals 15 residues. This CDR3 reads CSAVAGGRGTDTQYF. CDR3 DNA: TGCAGTGCCGTAGCGGGTGGGAGAGGCACAGATACGCAGTATTTT.

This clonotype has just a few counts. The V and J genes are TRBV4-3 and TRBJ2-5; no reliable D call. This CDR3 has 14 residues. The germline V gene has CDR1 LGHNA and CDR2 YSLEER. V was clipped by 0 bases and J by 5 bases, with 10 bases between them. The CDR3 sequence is CASSQEWSRETQYF. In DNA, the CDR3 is TGCGCCAGCAGCCAAGAATGGAGTCGGGAGACCCAGTACTTC.

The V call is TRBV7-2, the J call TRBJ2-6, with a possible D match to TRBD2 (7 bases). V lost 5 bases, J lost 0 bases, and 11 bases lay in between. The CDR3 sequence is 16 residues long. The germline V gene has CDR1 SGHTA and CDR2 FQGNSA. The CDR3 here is CASSPGGLSGANVLTF. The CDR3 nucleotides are TGTGCCAGCAGCCCCGGGGGGCTCTCTGGGGCCAACGTCCTGACTTTC. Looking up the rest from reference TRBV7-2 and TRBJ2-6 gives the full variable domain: GAGVSQSPSNKVTEKGKDVELRCDPISGHTALYWYRQSLGQGLEFLIYFQGNSAPDKSGLPSDRFSAERTGGSVSTLTIQRTQQEDSAVYLCASSPGGLSGANVLTFGAGSRLTVL.

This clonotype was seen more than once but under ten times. CDR3 residues: CASSFSGLANYGYTF. The CDR3, as DNA: TGTGCCAGCAGTTTCTCCGGGCTAGCTAACTATGGCTACACCTTC. The chain uses TRBV12-3 or TRBV12-4 and TRBJ1-2; unclear D gene. This CDR3 spans 15 amino acids. V lost 3 bases, J lost 0 bases, and 11 bases lay in between.

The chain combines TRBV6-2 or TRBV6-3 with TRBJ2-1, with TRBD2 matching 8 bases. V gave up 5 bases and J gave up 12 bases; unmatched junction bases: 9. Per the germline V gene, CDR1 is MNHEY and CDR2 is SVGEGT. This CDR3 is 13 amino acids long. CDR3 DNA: TGTGCCAGCAGTAACTATTTAGCGGGAATGCAGTTCTTC. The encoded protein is CASSNYLAGMQFF.

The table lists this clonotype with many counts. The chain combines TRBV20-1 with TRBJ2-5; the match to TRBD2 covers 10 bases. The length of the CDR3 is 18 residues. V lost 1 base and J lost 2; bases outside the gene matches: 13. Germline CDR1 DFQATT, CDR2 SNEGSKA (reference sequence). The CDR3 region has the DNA TGCAGTGCTAGAGTAGCGGGGGGTCATAATCTGGTACAAGAGACCCAGTACTTC. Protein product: CSARVAGGHNLVQETQYF.

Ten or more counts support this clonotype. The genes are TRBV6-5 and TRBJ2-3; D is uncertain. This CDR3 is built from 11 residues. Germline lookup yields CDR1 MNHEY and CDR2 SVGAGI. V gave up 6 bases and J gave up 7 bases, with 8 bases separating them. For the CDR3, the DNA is TGTGCCAGCAGCCAGTCTAATACGCAGTATTTT. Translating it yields CASSQSNTQYF.

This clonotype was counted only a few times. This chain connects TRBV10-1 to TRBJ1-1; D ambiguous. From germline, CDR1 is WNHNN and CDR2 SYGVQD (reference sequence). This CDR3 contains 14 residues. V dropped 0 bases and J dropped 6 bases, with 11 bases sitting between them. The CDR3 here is CASSESGARAEAFF. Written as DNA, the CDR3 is TGCGCCAGCAGTGAGTCGGGCGCCCGCGCTGAAGCTTTCTTT.

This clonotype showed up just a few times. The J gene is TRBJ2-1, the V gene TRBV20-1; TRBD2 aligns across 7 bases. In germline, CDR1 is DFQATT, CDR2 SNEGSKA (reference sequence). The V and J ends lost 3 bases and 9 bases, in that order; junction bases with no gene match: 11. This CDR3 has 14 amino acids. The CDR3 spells CSASKLREEGEQFF. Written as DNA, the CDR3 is TGCAGTGCTAGCAAACTTCGGGAGGAGGGTGAGCAGTTCTTC.

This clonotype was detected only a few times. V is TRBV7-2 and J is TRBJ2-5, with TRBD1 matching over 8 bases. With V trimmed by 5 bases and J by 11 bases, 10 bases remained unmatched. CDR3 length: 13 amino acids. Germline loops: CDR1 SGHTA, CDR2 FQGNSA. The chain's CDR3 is CASSPPGQGTQYF. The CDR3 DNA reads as TGTGCCAGCAGCCCCCCTGGACAGGGAACTCAGTACTTC. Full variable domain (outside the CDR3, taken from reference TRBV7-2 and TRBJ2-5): GAGVSQSPSNKVTEKGKDVELRCDPISGHTALYWYRQSLGQGLEFLIYFQGNSAPDKSGLPSDRFSAERTGGSVSTLTIQRTQQEDSAVYLCASSPPGQGTQYFGPGTRLLVL.

The CDR3 DNA reads as TGTGCCAGCAGCCAAGAACAAGCGGGGGGTCCCGATACGCAGTATTTT. Residues: CASSQEQAGGPDTQYF. The genes are TRBV4-2 and TRBJ2-3; 9 nucleotides agree with TRBD2. Losses at the gene ends were 0 bases for V and 6 bases for J; bases not matched to a gene: 7. This CDR3 is built from 16 residues. Germline V gene data show CDR1 as LGHNA and CDR2 as YNFKEQ.

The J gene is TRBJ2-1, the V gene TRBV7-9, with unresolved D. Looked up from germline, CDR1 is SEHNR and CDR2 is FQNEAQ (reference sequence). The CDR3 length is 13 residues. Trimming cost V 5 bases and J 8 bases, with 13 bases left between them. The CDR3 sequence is CASSPTPSDEQFF. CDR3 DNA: TGTGCCAGCAGCCCCACGCCGAGTGATGAGCAGTTCTTC.

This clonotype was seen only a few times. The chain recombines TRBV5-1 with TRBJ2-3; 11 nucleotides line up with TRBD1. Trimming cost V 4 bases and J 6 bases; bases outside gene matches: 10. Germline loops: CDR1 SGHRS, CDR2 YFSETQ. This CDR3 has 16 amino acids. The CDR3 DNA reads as TGCGCCAGCAGCCTCCCCGGGACAGGGGGATGGGATACGCAGTATTTT. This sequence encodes CASSLPGTGGWDTQYF.

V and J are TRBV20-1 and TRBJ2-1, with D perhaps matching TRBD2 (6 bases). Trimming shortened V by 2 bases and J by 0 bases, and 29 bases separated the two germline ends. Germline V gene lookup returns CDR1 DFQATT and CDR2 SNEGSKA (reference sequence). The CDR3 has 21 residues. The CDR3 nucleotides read TGCAGTGCTAGATGGGCCGGGCCGGGGGTCCTTAAATTTAGCTCCTACAATGAGCAGTTCTTC. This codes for CSARWAGPGVLKFSSYNEQFF.

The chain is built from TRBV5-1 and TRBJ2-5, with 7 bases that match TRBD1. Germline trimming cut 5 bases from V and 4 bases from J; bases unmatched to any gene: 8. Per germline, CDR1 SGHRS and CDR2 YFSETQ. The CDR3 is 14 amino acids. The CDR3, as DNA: TGCGCCAGCAGTCCGAAGGGGGCCCCAGAGACCCAGTACTTC. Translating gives CASSPKGAPETQYF.

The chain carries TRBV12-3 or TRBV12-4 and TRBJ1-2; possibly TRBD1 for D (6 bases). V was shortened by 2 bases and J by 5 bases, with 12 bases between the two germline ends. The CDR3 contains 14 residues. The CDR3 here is CASSLLGARYGYTF. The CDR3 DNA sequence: TGTGCCAGCAGTTTATTGGGGGCGAGGTATGGCTACACCTTC.

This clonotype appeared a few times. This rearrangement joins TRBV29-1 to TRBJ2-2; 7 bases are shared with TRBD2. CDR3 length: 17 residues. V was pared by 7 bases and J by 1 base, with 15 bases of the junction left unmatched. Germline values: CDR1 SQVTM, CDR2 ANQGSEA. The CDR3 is CSEGSGGRPRNTGELFF. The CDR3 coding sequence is TGCAGCGAGGGGAGCGGCGGGAGACCCCGGAACACCGGGGAGCTGTTTTTT.

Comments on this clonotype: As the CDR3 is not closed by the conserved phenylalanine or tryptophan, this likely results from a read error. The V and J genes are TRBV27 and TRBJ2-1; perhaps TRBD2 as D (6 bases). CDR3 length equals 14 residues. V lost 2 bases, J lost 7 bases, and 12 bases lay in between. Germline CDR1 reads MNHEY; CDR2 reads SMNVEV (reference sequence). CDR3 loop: CASSLGTLGNEQFY. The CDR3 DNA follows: TGTGCCAGCAGTTTAGGGACTCTGGGAAATGAGCAGTTCTAC.

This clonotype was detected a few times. DNA of the CDR3: TGCAGTGCTCAATCAGTGTACAATGAGCAGTTCTTC. Translated, it gives CSAQSVYNEQFF. The V and J genes are TRBV20-1 and TRBJ2-1; D not certain. CDR3 length equals 12 residues. Germline V lookup: CDR1 DFQATT, CDR2 SNEGSKA (reference sequence). V was trimmed by 5 bases and J by 4 bases, leaving 9 bases between them.

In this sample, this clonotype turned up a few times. CDR3 amino acids: CSARDLRKLYEQYF. The CDR3, as DNA: TGCAGTGCTAGAGATTTAAGGAAGCTCTACGAGCAGTACTTC. The chain couples TRBV20-1 to TRBJ2-7; D not certain. Germline values: CDR1 DFQATT, CDR2 SNEGSKA (reference sequence). There are 14 residues in the CDR3. Trimming took off 0 bases at V and 3 bases at J, with 12 bases between the two ends.

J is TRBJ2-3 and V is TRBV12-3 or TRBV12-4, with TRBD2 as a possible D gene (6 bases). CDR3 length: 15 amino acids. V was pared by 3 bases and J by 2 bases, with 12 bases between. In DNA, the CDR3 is TGTGCCAGCAGTTTTCCGGGAGTCCTCACAGATACGCAGTATTTT. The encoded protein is CASSFPGVLTDTQYF.

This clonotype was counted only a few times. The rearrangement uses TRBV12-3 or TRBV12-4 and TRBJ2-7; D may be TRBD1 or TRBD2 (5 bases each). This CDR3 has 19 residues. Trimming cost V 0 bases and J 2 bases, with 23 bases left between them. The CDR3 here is CASSLAPSGPASPPYEQYF. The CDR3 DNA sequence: TGTGCCAGCAGTTTAGCGCCTTCGGGGCCCGCCTCTCCCCCCTACGAGCAGTACTTC.

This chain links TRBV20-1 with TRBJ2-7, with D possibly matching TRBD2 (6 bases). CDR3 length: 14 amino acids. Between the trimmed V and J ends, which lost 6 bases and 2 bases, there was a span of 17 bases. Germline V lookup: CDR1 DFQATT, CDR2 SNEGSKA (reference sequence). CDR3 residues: CSAASGLTPYEQYF. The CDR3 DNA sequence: TGCAGTGCGGCCTCGGGACTTACCCCCTACGAGCAGTACTTC.